This TCR beta chain was recorded in a study of early T cells in non-severe SARS-CoV-2 infection. For the study at large: Unpaired chains resulted from sequencing bulk RNA of unsorted whole blood.

This clonotype was observed many times. Its antigen remains unknown. Study-level findings and limits: Matching with VDJdb favored anti-spike CD8 responses (missing private and CD4 specificities).

Germline assignment: CDR1 SQVTM and CDR2 ANQGSEA. The CDR3 length is 14 residues. Trimming took off 3 bases at V and 0 bases at J, with 11 bases between the two ends. Researchers attached unique molecular identifiers to individual cDNA molecules. TCRdb itself ran the 5' RACE reads through MiXCR, one entry per CDR3 protein. The sample has tens of thousands of distinct CDR3 sequences; roughly 10% are singletons. The receptor was derived from an adult who was a healthcare worker with PCR-confirmed SARS-CoV-2 infection or an uninfected control (not recorded which). V and J are TRBV29-1 and TRBJ1-2, with D uncertain. The sample was whole blood. The DNA of the CDR3 is TGCAGCGTTGAGGATGGAAATCCTAACTATGGCTACACCTTC. It codes for CSVEDGNPNYGYTF.